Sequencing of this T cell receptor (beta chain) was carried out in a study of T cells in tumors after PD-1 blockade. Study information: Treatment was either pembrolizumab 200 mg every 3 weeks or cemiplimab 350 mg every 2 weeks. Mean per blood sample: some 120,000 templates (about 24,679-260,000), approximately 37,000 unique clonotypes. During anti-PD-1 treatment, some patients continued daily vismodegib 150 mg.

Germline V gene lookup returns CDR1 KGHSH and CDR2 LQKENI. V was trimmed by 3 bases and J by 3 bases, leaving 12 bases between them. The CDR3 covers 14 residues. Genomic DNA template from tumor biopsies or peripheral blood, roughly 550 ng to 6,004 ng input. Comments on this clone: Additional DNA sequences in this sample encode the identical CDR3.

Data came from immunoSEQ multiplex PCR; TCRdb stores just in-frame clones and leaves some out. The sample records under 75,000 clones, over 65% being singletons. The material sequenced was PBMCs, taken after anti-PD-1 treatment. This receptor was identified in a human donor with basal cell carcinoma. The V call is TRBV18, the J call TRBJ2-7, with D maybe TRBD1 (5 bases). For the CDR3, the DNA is TGTGCCAGCTCACCGGGGCTGGTAAACTACGAGCAGTACTTC. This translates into CASSPGLVNYEQYF.